Below, 26 T cell receptor beta chains from the same sample are listed, as sequenced in a study of T-cell memory formation after mild COVID-19. TCRdb reprocessed the 5' RACE reads with MiXCR, giving one entry per CDR3 protein. Of approximately 350,000 distinct CDR3 sequences in the sample, approximately 12% were seen once. The sequenced sample consisted of PBMCs or a T cell subset sorted from them (not recorded which). The receptors stem from a man between 18 and 29 years old who had mild COVID-19 (a few samples of this study predate the infection). Cell type and time point are not known.

This rearrangement joins TRBV9 to TRBJ2-5; 7 bases align to TRBD2. This CDR3 comprises 13 residues. J gave up 3 bases and V 6 bases, and 5 bases lay outside the gene matches. Looked up from germline, CDR1 is SGDLS and CDR2 is YYNGEE. CDR3 protein: CASKGRGEETQYF. Written as DNA, the CDR3 is TGTGCCAGCAAGGGCCGGGGGGAAGAGACCCAGTACTTC.

This clonotype was detected a few times. The chain links TRBV7-9 to TRBJ2-3, with D maybe TRBD1 (5 bases). The CDR3 is 18 amino acids. Germline CDR1 and CDR2: SEHNR and FQNEAQ (reference sequence). Trimming took 5 bases from V and 2 from J, leaving 23 bases between them. CDR3 nucleotides: TGTGCCAGCAGCCCGAAAGGCAGGACACTCCTCAACACAGATACGCAGTATTTT. Amino acids: CASSPKGRTLLNTDTQYF.

In its sample, this clonotype was seen a few times. The rearrangement uses TRBV3-1 and TRBJ2-5; the D gene is possibly TRBD2 (6 bases). The length of the CDR3 is 16 residues. CDR1 and CDR2 from the germline V gene are LGHDT and YNNKEL (reference sequence). V was pared by 5 bases and J by 2 bases, with 18 bases between. CDR3 bases: TGTGCCAGCAGCGCAACGGGGGATCCGCGTCAAGAGACCCAGTACTTC. It encodes CASSATGDPRQETQYF.

Only a few counts were recorded for this clonotype. This rearrangement joins TRBV6-1 to TRBJ2-1, with D hard to call. V dropped 7 bases and J dropped 0 bases, with 7 bases sitting between them. CDR3 size: 13 residues. Germline-derived CDR1 and CDR2 are MNHNS and SASEGT. The CDR3 DNA reads TGTGCCAGCACTCTGAGCTCCTACAATGAGCAGTTCTTC. Translation gives CASTLSSYNEQFF.

The chain recombines TRBV20-1 with TRBJ2-7, with D uncertain. V was pared by 6 bases and J by 2 bases, with 14 bases between. CDR1 and CDR2 (germline): DFQATT, SNEGSKA (reference sequence). The CDR3 consists of 13 residues. The CDR3 reads CSAVLRETYEQYF. In DNA, the CDR3 is TGCAGTGCGGTACTTAGGGAAACCTACGAGCAGTACTTC.

The chain recombines TRBV6-6 with TRBJ2-7; D unresolved. Trimming took 0 bases from V and 0 from J, leaving 6 bases between them. The V gene's germline CDR1 is MNHNY and CDR2 SVGAGI (reference sequence). This CDR3 contains 14 residues. CDR3 loop: CASSYSGSSYEQYV. The CDR3 nucleotides read TGTGCCAGCAGTTACTCAGGTAGCTCCTACGAGCAGTACGTC.

The chain recombines TRBV6-5 with TRBJ2-6, with 9 bases fitting TRBD1. Germline loops: CDR1 MNHEY, CDR2 SVGAGI. The CDR3 runs to 18 residues. Trimming at V came to 6 bases and at J to 0 bases, leaving 9 bases not matched to a gene. CDR3 sequence (DNA): TGTGCCAGCAGGGATCACGGACAGGGGAGCTCTGGGGCCAACGTCCTGACTTTC. Amino acids: CASRDHGQGSSGANVLTF.

This chain joins TRBV3-1 and TRBJ2-1; 8 bases match TRBD1. Germline V gene lookup returns CDR1 LGHDT and CDR2 YNNKEL (reference sequence). Trimming at V came to 2 bases and at J to 7 bases, leaving 4 bases not matched to a gene. The CDR3 runs to 14 residues. CDR3 amino acids: CASSQRQGRNEQFF. The CDR3, as DNA: TGTGCCAGCAGCCAACGACAGGGGCGGAATGAGCAGTTCTTC.

This clonotype showed up just a few times. This chain joins TRBV28 and TRBJ2-3; 11 nucleotides line up with TRBD2. This CDR3 has 19 amino acids. V shed 3 bases and J 2 bases; nucleotides not matched to a gene: 13. The germline gives CDR1 MDHEN, CDR2 SYDVKM. The CDR3 is CASSLLMEASGGSTDTQYF. Here the CDR3 DNA reads TGTGCCAGCAGTTTGCTGATGGAGGCTAGCGGGGGGTCCACAGATACGCAGTATTTT.

In this sample, this clonotype turned up many times. A junction boundary mismatches the germline segment, possibly from a read error. The chain is built from TRBV5-1 and TRBJ2-3; no firm D call. The length of the CDR3 is 14 residues. Looked up from germline, CDR1 is SGHRS and CDR2 is YFSETQ. The CDR3 DNA follows: TGTGCCAGCAGCTTGACCTCTAGCACAGATACGCAGTATTTT. This codes for CASSLTSSTDTQYF. Full variable domain (rest looked up from reference TRBV5-1 and TRBJ2-3): KAGVTQTPRYLIKTRGQQVTLSCSPISGHRSVSWYQQTPGQGLQFLFEYFSETQRNKGNFPGRFSGRQFSNSRSEMNVSTLELGDSALYLCASSLTSSTDTQYFGPGTRLTVL.

V usage is TRBV6-5 and J usage is TRBJ2-3, with 16 bases matching TRBD2. The CDR3 sequence is 20 residues long. J was trimmed by 2 bases and V by 8 bases; bases with no gene match: 16. Germline values: CDR1 MNHEY, CDR2 SVGAGI. The CDR3, as DNA: TGTGCCAGCGGGGATTATCCGGGACTAGCGGGGGGGCGACCCACAGATACGCAGTATTTT. Protein: CASGDYPGLAGGRPTDTQYF.

This clonotype was seen a few times. V and J are TRBV7-9 and TRBJ1-3; D is perhaps TRBD1 (5 bases). V was cut by 4 bases and J by 2 bases, with 12 bases left in between. This CDR3 has 15 residues. CDR1 is SEHNR, CDR2 FQNEAQ, per germline (reference sequence). CDR3 nucleotide sequence: TGTGCCAGCAGCTCTAGCGCGGGGCCTGGAAACACCATATATTTT. Its translation is CASSSSAGPGNTIYF. Filled out from reference TRBV7-9 and TRBJ1-3, the complete variable domain reads DTGVSQNPRHKITKRGQNVTFRCDPISEHNRLYWYRQTLGQGPEFLTYFQNEAQLEKSRLLSDRFSAERPKGSFSTLEIQRTEQGDSAMYLCASSSSAGPGNTIYFGEGSWLTVV.

The V and J genes are TRBV6-6 and TRBJ2-3; TRBD2 aligns across 12 bases. The V gene end was trimmed by 10 bases and the J gene end by 0 bases; junction bases not matched to a gene: 5. CDR1 MNHNY and CDR2 SVGAGI come from the germline V gene (reference sequence). The length of the CDR3 is 15 residues. CDR3 nucleotide sequence: TGTGCCACCGAGACTAGCGGGGGAAGCACAGATACGCAGTATTTT. It encodes CATETSGGSTDTQYF.

Only a few counts were recorded for this clonotype. The chain has TRBV7-9 and TRBJ1-6; 8 positions match TRBD1. Germline V gives CDR1 SEHNR, CDR2 FQNEAQ (reference sequence). This CDR3 has 14 residues. V gave up 2 bases and J gave up 8 bases; unmatched junction bases: 2. CDR3 loop: CASSLMTGDSPLHF. DNA for the CDR3: TGTGCCAGCAGCTTAATGACAGGGGATTCACCCCTCCACTTT.

V usage is TRBV20-1 and J usage is TRBJ1-1; D unclear. V lost 1 base and J 8 bases, leaving 8 bases between the germline ends. Germline CDR1 DFQATT, CDR2 SNEGSKA (reference sequence). CDR3 length: 11 residues. CDR3 sequence: CSARGRVEAFF. CDR3 nucleotides: TGCAGTGCTAGAGGACGGGTGGAAGCTTTCTTT.

This clonotype has a handful of counts. V and J are TRBV4-2 and TRBJ2-3; possible D gene TRBD1, 6 bases. The CDR3 runs 15 residues. V lost 1 base, J lost 3 bases, and 11 bases lay in between. From germline, CDR1 is LGHNA and CDR2 YNFKEQ. The chain's CDR3 is CASSQGAQGTDTQYF. CDR3 DNA sequence: TGTGCCAGCAGCCAAGGGGCCCAGGGGACAGATACGCAGTATTTT.

The chain recombines TRBV3-1 with TRBJ2-1; D is perhaps TRBD2 (7 bases). V lost 8 bases and J lost 2, with 16 bases in between. The CDR3 is made up of 15 amino acids. CDR1 LGHDT and CDR2 YNNKEL come from the germline V gene (reference sequence). CDR3 sequence reads: CASALGGLTYNEQFF. The DNA of the CDR3 is TGTGCCAGCGCCCTCGGGGGGCTCACCTACAATGAGCAGTTCTTC.

The V gene is TRBV7-2, the J gene TRBJ2-6, with D unclear. V was pared by 7 bases and J by 4 bases, with 11 bases between. CDR1 is SGHTA and CDR2 is FQGNSA in the germline V gene. The CDR3 extends over 14 amino acids. This CDR3 is CASTRSYGANVLTF. The CDR3 region has the DNA TGTGCCAGCACAAGGAGCTACGGGGCCAACGTCCTGACTTTC. The full variable domain, in which reference TRBV7-2 and TRBJ2-6 provide the parts outside the CDR3, is GAGVSQSPSNKVTEKGKDVELRCDPISGHTALYWYRQSLGQGLEFLIYFQGNSAPDKSGLPSDRFSAERTGGSVSTLTIQRTQQEDSAVYLCASTRSYGANVLTFGAGSRLTVL.

V and J are TRBV9 and TRBJ2-2; perhaps TRBD1 as D (6 bases). Germline V gene sequence: CDR1 SGDLS, CDR2 YYNGEE. This CDR3 has 16 amino acids. Trimming shortened V by 0 bases and J by 3 bases, and 12 bases separated the two germline ends. CDR3 sequence reads: CASSVGGHPDTGELFF. The CDR3 bases are TGTGCCAGCAGCGTAGGGGGACACCCCGACACCGGGGAGCTGTTTTTT.

CDR3 sequence (DNA): TGCAGTGCCACCGGTTTGTGGGGCACCTACAATGAGCAGTTCTTC. Translating it yields CSATGLWGTYNEQFF. The chain is built from TRBV20-1 and TRBJ2-1, with D perhaps matching TRBD1 (5 bases). The V end was cut by 6 bases, the J end by 2 bases, with 17 bases between. The CDR3 contains 15 residues. Germline V gene sequence: CDR1 DFQATT, CDR2 SNEGSKA (reference sequence).

This clonotype was found a few times. The chain links TRBV28 to TRBJ2-5, with D uncertain. Germline V CDR1 and CDR2: MDHEN, SYDVKM. This CDR3 has 11 amino acids. Trimming took 6 bases from V and 6 from J, leaving 8 bases between them. CDR3 sequence: CASRFLKTQYF. In nucleotides, the CDR3 is TGTGCCAGCAGGTTCTTGAAGACCCAGTACTTC.

This clonotype was seen only a few times. The chain combines TRBV7-2 with TRBJ1-6; no reliable D call. This CDR3 is 15 amino acids long. Per the germline V gene, CDR1 is SGHTA and CDR2 is FQGNSA. The V gene lost 1 base and the J gene lost 4 bases, with 8 bases spanning the gap. The CDR3 sequence is CASSLDRPYNSPLHF. The CDR3 nucleotides read TGTGCCAGCAGCTTAGATCGGCCTTATAATTCACCCCTCCACTTT.

This clonotype was observed a few times. This chain links TRBV6-5 with TRBJ2-4, with TRBD2 identical over 9 bases. This CDR3 comprises 16 residues. CDR1 MNHEY and CDR2 SVGAGI come from the germline V gene. Trimming at V came to 2 bases and at J to 7 bases, leaving 9 bases not matched to a gene. CDR3 protein: CASSYTAGGTGNIQYF. The CDR3 nucleotides are TGTGCCAGCAGTTACACGGCGGGGGGGACGGGTAACATTCAGTACTTC.

The chain carries TRBV12-3 or TRBV12-4 and TRBJ1-1; D unclear. The CDR3 is 14 amino acids. Trimming removed 7 bases at V and 2 bases at J, with 14 bases between. CDR3 DNA: TGTGCCAGCATGATCCGGGCCACTAACACTGAAGCTTTCTTT. Its translation: CASMIRATNTEAFF.

The table lists this clonotype with a few counts. The rearrangement links TRBV6-5 to TRBJ1-4; 7 bases match TRBD1. Looked up from germline, CDR1 is MNHEY and CDR2 is SVGAGI. The CDR3 runs 15 residues. After removal of 5 bases from V and 4 bases from J, the junction contained 7 bases not matched to a gene. This chain's CDR3 is CASSPGDRDNEKLFF. The DNA for the CDR3 is TGTGCCAGCAGTCCGGGGGACAGAGATAATGAAAAACTGTTTTTT.

In its sample, this clonotype was seen a few times. This chain joins TRBV7-9 and TRBJ2-5; unclear D gene. The CDR3 is made up of 14 amino acids. The germline V gene has CDR1 SEHNR and CDR2 FQNEAQ (reference sequence). Trimming took off 3 bases at V and 1 base at J, with 9 bases between the two ends. CDR3 DNA: TGTGCCAGCAGCTTCGGACGGAGCCAAGAGACCCAGTACTTC. Translation gives CASSFGRSQETQYF.